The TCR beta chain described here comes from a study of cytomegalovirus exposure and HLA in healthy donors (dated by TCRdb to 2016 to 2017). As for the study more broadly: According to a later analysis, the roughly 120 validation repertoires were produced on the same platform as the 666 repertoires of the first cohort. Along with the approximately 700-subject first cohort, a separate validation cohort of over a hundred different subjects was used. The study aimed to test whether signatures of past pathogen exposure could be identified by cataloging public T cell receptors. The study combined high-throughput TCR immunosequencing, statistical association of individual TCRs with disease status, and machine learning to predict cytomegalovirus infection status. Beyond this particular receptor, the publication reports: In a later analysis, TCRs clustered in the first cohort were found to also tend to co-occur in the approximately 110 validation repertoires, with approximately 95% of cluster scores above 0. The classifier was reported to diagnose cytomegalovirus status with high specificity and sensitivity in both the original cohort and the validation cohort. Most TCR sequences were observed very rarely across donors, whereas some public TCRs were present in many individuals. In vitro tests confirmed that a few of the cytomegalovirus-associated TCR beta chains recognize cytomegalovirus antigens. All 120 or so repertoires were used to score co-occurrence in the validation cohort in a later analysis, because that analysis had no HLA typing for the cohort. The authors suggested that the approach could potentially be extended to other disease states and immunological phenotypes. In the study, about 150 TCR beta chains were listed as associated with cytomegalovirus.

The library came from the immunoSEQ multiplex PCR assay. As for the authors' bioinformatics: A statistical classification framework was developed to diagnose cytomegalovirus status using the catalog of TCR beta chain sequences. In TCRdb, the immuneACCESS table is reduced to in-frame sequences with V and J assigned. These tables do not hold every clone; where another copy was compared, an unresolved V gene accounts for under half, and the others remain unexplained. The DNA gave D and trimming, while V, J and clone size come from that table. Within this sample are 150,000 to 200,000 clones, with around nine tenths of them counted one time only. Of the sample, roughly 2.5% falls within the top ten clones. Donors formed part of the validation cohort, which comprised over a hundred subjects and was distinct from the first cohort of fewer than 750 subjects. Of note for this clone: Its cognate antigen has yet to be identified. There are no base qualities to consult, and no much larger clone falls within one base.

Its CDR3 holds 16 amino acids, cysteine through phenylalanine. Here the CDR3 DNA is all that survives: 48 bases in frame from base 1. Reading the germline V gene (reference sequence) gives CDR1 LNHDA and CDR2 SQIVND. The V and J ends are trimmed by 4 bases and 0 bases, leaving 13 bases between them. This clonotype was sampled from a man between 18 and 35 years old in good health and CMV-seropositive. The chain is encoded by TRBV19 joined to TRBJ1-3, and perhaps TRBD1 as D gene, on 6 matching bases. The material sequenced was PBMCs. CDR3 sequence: CASSTTGFGSGNTIYF. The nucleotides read TGTGCCAGTAGTACGACAGGCTTCGGCTCTGGAAACACCATATATTTT.